This T cell receptor beta chain was obtained from a study of long-term antiretroviral therapy in people with HIV. Regarding this clone: Its specificity is not known.

General observations from the study: Post-ART diversity increased but stayed below transplant donor controls.

Assay version v3.0 of immunoSEQ was used, and it was run at survey level. Sequenced by immunoSEQ multiplex PCR; TCRdb stores in-frame clones only, minus some. The sample carries over 35,000 clones, around three quarters recorded once. This CDR3 has 15 amino acids. CDR1 and CDR2 (germline): SGHRS, YFSETQ. Deletions cut 0 bases from V and 2 bases from J, with 8 bases between. The sequenced sample was unsorted PBMCs, obtained 3.4 years after starting antiretroviral therapy. The clonotype originates from a man aged 25 to 40 with HIV. The chain uses TRBV5-1 and TRBJ2-2; the D gene is possibly TRBD1 (6 bases). CDR3 loop: CASSLVGANTGELFF. CDR3 nucleotides: TGCGCCAGCAGCTTGGTGGGGGCCAACACCGGGGAGCTGTTTTTT.